The 24 T cell receptor beta chains presented below share a single source sample, sequenced in a study of CD8+CD57+ T cells in acquired aplastic anemia. An expansion of CD8+CD57+ cells by flow cytometry had been shown in patients chosen for sequencing. TCR beta VDJ and CDR3 profiling used genomic DNA as template. One entry per CDR3 protein results from TCRdb running MiXCR on the reads. The sample carries about 98,000 distinct CDR3 sequences, 65% to 70% recorded once. Sequencing input: sorted CD4+, CD8+, or CD8+CD57+ T cells (not recorded which) from PBMCs. All receptors come from a human donor with aplastic anemia.

The chain employs TRBV19 and TRBJ2-7, with a weak D call TRBD1 (6 bases). Germline V lookup: CDR1 LNHDA, CDR2 SQIVND (reference sequence). The CDR3 loop spans 15 amino acids. V lost 4 bases, J lost 0 bases, and 13 bases lay in between. The CDR3 reads CASSTELGGSYEQYF. CDR3 nucleotide sequence: TGTGCCAGTAGTACGGAGCTAGGGGGCTCCTACGAGCAGTACTTC.

In nucleotides, the CDR3 is TGTGCCAGCAGAGAATCAGGTTACACTGAAGCTTTCTTT. Its protein is CASRESGYTEAFF. This chain uses TRBV2 with TRBJ1-1, with D unresolved. CDR3 length equals 13 residues. From germline, CDR1 is SNHLY and CDR2 FYNNEI. V was cut by 6 bases and J by 3 bases, with 11 bases left in between.

This sequence joins TRBV2 and TRBJ2-7, with 7 nucleotides matching TRBD1. V lost 6 bases and J lost 0; bases outside the gene matches: 5. In germline, CDR1 is SNHLY, CDR2 FYNNEI. CDR3 length equals 14 residues. The CDR3 here is CASRGTALSYEQYF. CDR3 nucleotide sequence: TGTGCCAGCAGAGGGACAGCTCTCTCCTACGAGCAGTACTTC.

This clonotype was seen a few times. In DNA form, the CDR3 reads TGTGCCAGTACGAACAGGGGAGGCTACACCTTC. It yields the protein CASTNRGGYTF. The V gene is TRBV19, the J gene TRBJ1-2; 7 bases match TRBD1. The CDR3 extends over 11 amino acids. Germline V gene sequence: CDR1 LNHDA, CDR2 SQIVND (reference sequence). V shed 7 bases and J 8 bases; nucleotides not matched to a gene: 4. Full variable domain (missing parts from reference TRBV19 and TRBJ1-2): DGGITQSPKYLFRKEGQNVTLSCEQNLNHDAMYWYRQDPGQGLRLIYYSQIVNDFQKGDIAEGYSVSREKKESFPLTVTSAQKNPTAFYLCASTNRGGYTFGSGTRLTVV.

This clonotype came up a few times. The chain carries TRBV6-4 and TRBJ1-1; D gene ambiguous. CDR1 and CDR2 (germline): MRHNA, SNTAGT. This CDR3 spans 13 amino acids. Trimming removed 0 bases at V and 4 bases at J, with 6 bases between. The CDR3 region has the DNA TGTGCCAGCAGTGACTCGGGAACCACTGAAGCTTTCTTT. This sequence encodes CASSDSGTTEAFF.

This chain links TRBV13 with TRBJ2-7, with TRBD2 as a possible D gene (6 bases). Trimming took 2 bases from V and 4 from J, leaving 12 bases between them. The CDR3 is 14 residues long. The germline V gene has CDR1 PRHDT and CDR2 FYEKMQ (reference sequence). The CDR3 protein is CASSLPGLTYEQYF. CDR3 DNA sequence: TGTGCCAGCAGCTTACCGGGACTTACTTACGAGCAGTACTTC. Based on the CDR3 plus reference TRBV13 and TRBJ2-7, the full variable domain is AAGVIQSPRHLIKEKRETATLKCYPIPRHDTVYWYQQGPGQDPQFLISFYEKMQSDKGSIPDRFSAQQFSDYHSELNMSSLELGDSALYFCASSLPGLTYEQYFGPGTRLTVT.

This clonotype was seen more than once but under ten times. V is TRBV12-3 or TRBV12-4 and J is TRBJ2-7; 7 bases are shared with TRBD1. This CDR3 has 15 amino acids. Trimming cost V 1 base and J 0 bases; bases outside gene matches: 3. The CDR3 reads CASSLGQGSSYEQYF. In nucleotides, the CDR3 is TGTGCCAGCAGTTTAGGACAGGGAAGCTCCTACGAGCAGTACTTC.

DNA of the CDR3: TGTGCCAGTAGTACATCCGGGCCCGGCTATCCGGCGGGGAACGAGCAGTACTTC. It codes for CASSTSGPGYPAGNEQYF. The chain uses TRBV19 and TRBJ2-7, with D perhaps matching TRBD2 (6 bases). V lost 4 bases, J lost 5 bases, and 27 bases lay in between. CDR3 length: 18 amino acids. CDR1 and CDR2 (germline): LNHDA, SQIVND (reference sequence). Variable domain in full (rest from reference TRBV19 and TRBJ2-7): DGGITQSPKYLFRKEGQNVTLSCEQNLNHDAMYWYRQDPGQGLRLIYYSQIVNDFQKGDIAEGYSVSREKKESFPLTVTSAQKNPTAFYLCASSTSGPGYPAGNEQYFGPGTRLTVT.

This clonotype was picked up one time. The chain has TRBV19 and TRBJ2-3, with 15 bases identical to TRBD2. Trimming cost V 8 bases and J 2 bases; bases outside gene matches: 2. Germline V gives CDR1 LNHDA, CDR2 SQIVND (reference sequence). This CDR3 comprises 15 residues. CDR3 nucleotide sequence: TGTGCCAGTGGGACTAGCGGGGGGACCACAGATACGCAGTATTTT. Amino acids: CASGTSGGTTDTQYF.

V is TRBV9 and J is TRBJ1-3; no clear D. The V gene lost 3 bases and the J gene lost 6 bases, with 10 bases spanning the gap. Germline CDR1 reads SGDLS; CDR2 reads YYNGEE. This CDR3 spans 13 amino acids. CDR3 loop: CASSGRRENTIYF. The CDR3 DNA reads TGTGCCAGCAGCGGGAGGAGGGAAAACACCATATATTTT.

This clonotype was detected only a few times. The chain recombines TRBV20-1 with TRBJ2-7; D uncertain. The V and J ends lost 1 base and 3 bases respectively, with 7 bases between them. Germline loops: CDR1 DFQATT, CDR2 SNEGSKA (reference sequence). The CDR3 totals 12 residues. The CDR3 reads CSARADNYEQYF. In nucleotides, the CDR3 is TGCAGTGCTAGAGCCGACAACTACGAGCAGTACTTC.

The chain links TRBV7-8 to TRBJ2-3, with D unclear. The germline V and J ends were trimmed by 6 bases and 5 bases, with 12 bases remaining between them. The CDR3 runs 13 residues. Germline CDR1 and CDR2: SGHVS and FQNEAQ. This chain's CDR3 is CASSPNRRDTQYF. The CDR3 DNA sequence: TGTGCCAGCAGTCCTAATCGCCGAGATACGCAGTATTTT.

This clonotype was found many times. J is TRBJ2-7 and V is TRBV4-2; 9 bases fit TRBD2. Losses at the gene ends were 3 bases for V and 3 bases for J; bases not matched to a gene: 9. This CDR3 comprises 16 residues. Germline V lookup: CDR1 LGHNA, CDR2 YNFKEQ. Written as DNA, the CDR3 is TGTGCCAGCAGCCATCCGACTAGCGGAGGAAACTACGAGCAGTACTTC. It specifies CASSHPTSGGNYEQYF.

The chain employs TRBV2 and TRBJ1-2, with 7 nucleotides matching TRBD1. The junction had 16 bases not matched to a gene; V was cut back by 10 bases and J by 8 bases. This CDR3 has 14 residues. Germline V gene sequence: CDR1 SNHLY, CDR2 FYNNEI. CDR3 sequence (DNA): TGTGCCACCATTACCGGGACAGACAAGAAAGGCTACACCTTC. Its protein product is CATITGTDKKGYTF.

The rearrangement links TRBV20-1 to TRBJ2-7, with a weak D call TRBD2 (6 bases). Germline V lookup: CDR1 DFQATT, CDR2 SNEGSKA (reference sequence). V dropped 6 bases and J dropped 5 bases, with 14 bases sitting between them. The CDR3 extends over 12 amino acids. The CDR3 DNA is TGCAGTGCCTTTGGGGGGTCGAACGAGCAGTACTTC. Amino acids: CSAFGGSNEQYF.

This clonotype was observed a handful of times. The chain recombines TRBV20-1 with TRBJ2-7; TRBD2 aligns across 9 bases. Trimming took 0 bases from V and 4 from J; bases not matched to a gene: 13. This CDR3 has 17 amino acids. Germline V gives CDR1 DFQATT, CDR2 SNEGSKA (reference sequence). CDR3 coding DNA: TGCAGTGCTAGAGATTTATCTAGCGGGGAATCAATTTACGAGCAGTACTTC. Translating gives CSARDLSSGESIYEQYF.

This clonotype was picked up a small number of times. V and J are TRBV7-8 and TRBJ2-7; no definite D call. V was clipped by 6 bases and J by 2 bases, with 14 bases between them. The germline CDR1 and CDR2 sequences are SGHVS and FQNEAQ. This CDR3 has 14 amino acids. The CDR3 DNA reads as TGTGCCAGCAGTTTGGATCTCTTCGCCTACGAGCAGTACTTC. Protein sequence: CASSLDLFAYEQYF.

J is TRBJ1-2 and V is TRBV20-1, with unresolved D. Germline V gene lookup returns CDR1 DFQATT and CDR2 SNEGSKA (reference sequence). The ends were cut back, 6 bases at V and 7 bases at J, with 12 bases in the middle. The CDR3 is made up of 11 amino acids. As DNA, the CDR3 is TGCAGTGCCGACGGGCGTTTTGGCTACACCTTC. As protein: CSADGRFGYTF.

This rearrangement joins TRBV11-1 to TRBJ2-5; 10 nucleotides line up with TRBD1. Germline trimming cut 5 bases from V and 2 bases from J; bases unmatched to any gene: 11. CDR1 SGHAT and CDR2 FQDESV come from the germline V gene (reference sequence). The length of the CDR3 is 17 residues. The CDR3 region has the DNA TGTGCCAGCAGCCACCCCATCCCGGACAGGGGGCAAGAGACCCAGTACTTC. This translates into CASSHPIPDRGQETQYF.

Regarding this clonotype: This may come from a read error, since a much larger clone is one base off. The chain carries TRBV27 and TRBJ1-2, with D possibly TRBD1 on 5 matching bases. The CDR3 covers 15 residues. CDR1 and CDR2 from the germline V gene are MNHEY and SMNVEV (reference sequence). CDR3 DNA sequence: TGTACCAGCAGCCTTTGGGCCGGGGCGGGCTATGGCTACACCTTC. Its protein is CTSSLWAGAGYGYTF.

The table lists this clonotype with many counts. This sequence joins TRBV10-1 and TRBJ2-2; a weak D match, TRBD2 (5 bases). V was cut by 2 bases and J by 6 bases, with 13 bases left in between. The CDR3 is 15 amino acids. CDR1 is WNHNN, CDR2 SYGVQD, per germline (reference sequence). This chain's CDR3 is CASSEVVAGAGELFF. For the CDR3, the DNA is TGCGCCAGCAGTGAGGTGGTTGCGGGCGCCGGGGAGCTGTTTTTT.

V is TRBV20-1 and J is TRBJ1-6, with D possibly TRBD1 on 6 matching bases. The CDR3 spans 16 residues. Per germline, CDR1 DFQATT and CDR2 SNEGSKA (reference sequence). The V end lost 3 bases, the J end lost 7 bases, and 19 bases lay between the germline ends. CDR3 protein: CSARLYRDGINSPLHF. The CDR3 nucleotides read TGCAGTGCTAGGCTGTACAGGGACGGTATCAATTCACCCCTCCACTTT.

The CDR3 coding sequence is TGTGCCAGCAGCGTCCAAGGGGCCAGCACAGATACGCAGTATTTT. It encodes CASSVQGASTDTQYF. V and J are TRBV9 and TRBJ2-3, with D perhaps TRBD1 (5 bases). V lost 2 bases and J 0 bases, leaving 10 bases between the germline ends. Germline CDR1 is SGDLS and CDR2 is YYNGEE. This CDR3 spans 15 amino acids.

This clonotype was counted only a few times. The genes are TRBV29-1 and TRBJ2-7, with TRBD2 matching 9 bases. There are 13 residues in the CDR3. Germline V lookup: CDR1 SQVTM, CDR2 ANQGSEA. V was clipped by 7 bases and J by 4 bases; unmatched bases: 8. CDR3 sequence reads: CSAGREGLYEQYF. DNA of the CDR3: TGCAGCGCCGGGCGGGAGGGATTGTACGAGCAGTACTTC.